Sequencing of this TCR beta chain was carried out in a study of cytomegalovirus exposure and HLA in healthy donors. CDR1 and CDR2 from the germline V gene are SGHNT and YENEEA. The CDR3 contains 13 residues. The trim removed 10 bases at V and 1 base at J, leaving 5 bases unmatched. In the PCR, 60 Vbeta and 13 Jbeta primers were used. The assay was immunoSEQ multiplex PCR, and TCRdb's table has in-frame clones only and misses some. The data show roughly 200,000 clones, with roughly four fifths seen just once and about 0.6% held by the top ten. With regard to this clone: What it recognizes is unknown.

Whole-study findings and limits: Evidence from a later analysis indicated that most CMV-associated TCR beta chains looked HLA-restricted. Roughly even sequencing depth across donors was the assumption behind the presence/absence analyses. Later analysis demonstrated an association between a missense DCLRE1C variant and TCR beta V- and J-gene trimming.

The chain couples TRBV11-3 to TRBJ2-5, with TRBD2 matching over 8 bases. The specimen was PBMCs. The TCR was taken from a woman in her forties in good health and CMV-seronegative. CDR3 in amino acids: CATGGASQETQYF. DNA for the CDR3: TGTGCCACCGGGGGGGCCTCCCAAGAGACCCAGTACTTC.